The subject of this entry is one TCR beta chain. Antigen: not known. A much larger clone lies a single base off, so this may be a read error. A modified ARM-PCR protocol with three rounds of nested PCR amplified TCRbeta. TCRdb independently ran MiXCR on the multiplex PCR reads; one entry per CDR3 protein. The repertoire consists of 220,000 or so distinct CDR3 sequences, with 70% to 75% occurring once and the leading ten covering under 30%. The data originate from a study of tumor and adjacent non-tumor tissue in lung cancer. Turning to the study itself: Histology: 12 adenocarcinoma, a couple of squamous cell carcinoma, 1 small cell lung cancer.

Whole-study findings and limits: Compared with tumor, normal lung showed significantly lower TCR diversity. Normal lung showed higher cumulative top 100 clone frequency than tumor.

RNA was extracted from bulk tissue without any cell sorting. Between August and November 2014, newly diagnosed, chemotherapy-naive lung cancer patients underwent thoracic surgery in China. V was cut by 4 bases and J by 2 bases, with 12 bases left in between. CDR3 length equals 14 residues. The germline V gene encodes CDR1 SGHNT and CDR2 YYREEE (reference sequence). The sequenced sample was lung tumor tissue. V and J are TRBV5-4 and TRBJ1-1, with D perhaps TRBD1 (5 bases). This TCR derives from a man aged 60-69 years with non-small cell lung cancer. Here the CDR3 DNA reads TGTGCCAGCAGCCCTCAGACAGTCAACACTGAAGCTTTCTTT. Its translation: CASSPQTVNTEAFF.